The source of this T cell receptor beta chain is a study of T cells in Graves' hyperthyroidism and ophthalmopathy. RNA transcripts gave rise to amplified TCR beta CDR3 regions. A set of HTBI primers served as the primers for a first-round RT-PCR of the TCR CDR3. TCRdb recomputed calls from the multiplex PCR reads with MiXCR, one row per CDR3 protein. Of roughly 740,000 distinct CDR3 sequences in the sample, approximately 16% were seen once. This clonotype was counted only a few times. CDR1 and CDR2 (germline): MNHEY, SVGEGT. CDR3 size: 15 residues. The ends lost 7 bases at V and 4 bases at J; junction bases unmatched: 11.

Sequenced: blood. The rearrangement uses TRBV6-2 or TRBV6-3 and TRBJ2-3, with 7 bases lining up with TRBD2. The receptor's source is a man younger than 35 with Graves' hyperthyroidism. CDR3: CASTRLANQADTQYF. CDR3 nucleotides: TGTGCCAGCACCAGACTAGCCAATCAAGCAGATACGCAGTATTTT.